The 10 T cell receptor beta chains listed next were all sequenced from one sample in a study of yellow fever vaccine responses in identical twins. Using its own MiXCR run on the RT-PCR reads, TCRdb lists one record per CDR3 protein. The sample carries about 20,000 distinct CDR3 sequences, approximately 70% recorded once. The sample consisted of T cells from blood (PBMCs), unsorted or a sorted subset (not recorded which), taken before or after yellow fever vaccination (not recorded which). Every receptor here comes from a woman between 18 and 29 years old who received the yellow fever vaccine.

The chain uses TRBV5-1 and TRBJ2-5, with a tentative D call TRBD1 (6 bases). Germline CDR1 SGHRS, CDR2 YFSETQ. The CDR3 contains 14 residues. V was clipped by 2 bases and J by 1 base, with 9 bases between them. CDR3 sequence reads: CASSFGQSQETQYF. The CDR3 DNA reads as TGCGCCAGCAGCTTTGGACAGAGCCAAGAGACCCAGTACTTC.

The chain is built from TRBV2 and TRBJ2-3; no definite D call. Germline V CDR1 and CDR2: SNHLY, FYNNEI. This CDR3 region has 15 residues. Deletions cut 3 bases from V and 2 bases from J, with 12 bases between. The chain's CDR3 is CASSERSTLTDTQYF. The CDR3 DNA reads TGTGCCAGCAGTGAGCGGAGCACCCTCACAGATACGCAGTATTTT.

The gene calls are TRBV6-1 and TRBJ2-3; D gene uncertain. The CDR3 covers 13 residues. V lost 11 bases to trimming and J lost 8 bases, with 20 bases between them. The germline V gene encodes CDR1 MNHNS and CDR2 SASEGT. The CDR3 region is CACMVPGTGTQYF. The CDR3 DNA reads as TGTGCCTGCATGGTCCCAGGCACTGGTACGCAGTATTTT.

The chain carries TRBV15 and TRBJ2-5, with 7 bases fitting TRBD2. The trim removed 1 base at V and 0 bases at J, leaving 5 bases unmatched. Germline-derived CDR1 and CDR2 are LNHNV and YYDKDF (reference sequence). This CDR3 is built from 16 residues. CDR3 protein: CATSRGQGGDQETQYF. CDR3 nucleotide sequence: TGTGCCACCAGCAGAGGGCAGGGAGGGGACCAAGAGACCCAGTACTTC.

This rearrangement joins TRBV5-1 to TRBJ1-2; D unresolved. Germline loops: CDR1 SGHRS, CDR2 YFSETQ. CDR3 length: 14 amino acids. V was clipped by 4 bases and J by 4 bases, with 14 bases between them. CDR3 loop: CASSPLESPYGYTF. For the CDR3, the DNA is TGCGCCAGCAGCCCGCTTGAGAGCCCCTATGGCTACACCTTC.

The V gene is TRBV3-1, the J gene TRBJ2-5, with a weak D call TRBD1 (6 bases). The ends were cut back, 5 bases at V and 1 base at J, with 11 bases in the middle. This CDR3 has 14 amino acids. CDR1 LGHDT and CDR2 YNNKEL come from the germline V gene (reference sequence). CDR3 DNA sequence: TGTGCCAGCAGCTCAAGACAGGTCCAAGAGACCCAGTACTTC. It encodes CASSSRQVQETQYF.

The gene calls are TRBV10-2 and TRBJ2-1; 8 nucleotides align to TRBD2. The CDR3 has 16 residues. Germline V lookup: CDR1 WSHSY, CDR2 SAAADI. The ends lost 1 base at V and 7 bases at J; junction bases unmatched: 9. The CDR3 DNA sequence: TGCGCCAGCAGTGAGTTCGTCGGGGGGGCCCCGAATGAGCAGTTCTTC. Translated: CASSEFVGGAPNEQFF.

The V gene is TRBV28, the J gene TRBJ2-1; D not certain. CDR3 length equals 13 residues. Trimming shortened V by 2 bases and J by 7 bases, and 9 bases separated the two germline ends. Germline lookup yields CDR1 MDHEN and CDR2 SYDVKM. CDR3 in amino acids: CASSLGAGNEQFF. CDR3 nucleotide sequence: TGTGCCAGCAGTTTAGGTGCTGGTAATGAGCAGTTCTTC.

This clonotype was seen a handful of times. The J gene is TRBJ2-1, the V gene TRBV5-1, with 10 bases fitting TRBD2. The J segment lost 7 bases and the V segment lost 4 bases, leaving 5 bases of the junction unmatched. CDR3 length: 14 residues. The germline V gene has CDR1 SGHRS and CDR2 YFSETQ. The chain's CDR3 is CASSPGTSANEQFF. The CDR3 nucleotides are TGCGCCAGCAGCCCTGGGACTAGCGCTAATGAGCAGTTCTTC.

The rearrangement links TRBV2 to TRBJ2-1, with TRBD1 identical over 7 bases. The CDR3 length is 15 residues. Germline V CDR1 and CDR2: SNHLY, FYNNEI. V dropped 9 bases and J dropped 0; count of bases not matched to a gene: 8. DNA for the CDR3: TGTGCCAGTCAGGGGGTAGGCCACTCCTACAATGAGCAGTTCTTC. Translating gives CASQGVGHSYNEQFF. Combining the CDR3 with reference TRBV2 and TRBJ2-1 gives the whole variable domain EPEVTQTPSHQVTQMGQEVILRCVPISNHLYFYWYRQILGQKVEFLVSFYNNEISEKSEIFDDQFSVERPDGSNFTLKIRSTKLEDSAMYFCASQGVGHSYNEQFFGPGTRLTVL.